These 18 T cell receptor beta chains share one sample of origin, sequenced in a study of identifying expanded T cells in peripheral blood. Produced via immunoSEQ multiplex PCR; TCRdb's table is partial and in-frame only. Here the sample spans around 100,000 clones, about 90% being singletons. The sequenced sample consisted of blood. The receptors were sampled from a person aged 18 to 75 in good health.

Here the CDR3 reads CATGLTGDTEAFF. CDR3 nucleotide sequence: TGCGCCACCGGACTGACAGGGGACACTGAAGCTTTCTTT. This sequence joins TRBV5-1 and TRBJ1-1, with 8 bases aligning to TRBD1. CDR3 size: 13 residues. In germline, CDR1 is SGHRS, CDR2 YFSETQ. The ends lost 9 bases at V and 3 bases at J; junction bases unmatched: 7.

The CDR3 here is CASSLTGSEAFF. For the CDR3, the DNA is TGTGCCAGCAGCTTGACAGGAAGCGAAGCTTTCTTT. This chain links TRBV5-4 with TRBJ1-1; TRBD1 might be the D (5 bases). Germline lookup yields CDR1 SGHNT and CDR2 YYREEE (reference sequence). The ends were cut back, 1 base at V and 8 bases at J, with 9 bases in the middle. The CDR3 consists of 12 residues.

The J gene is TRBJ2-1, the V gene TRBV30; D gene ambiguous. The CDR3 totals 11 residues. Between the trimmed V and J ends, which lost 4 bases and 8 bases, there was a span of 9 bases. The germline gives CDR1 GTSNPN, CDR2 SVGIG (reference sequence). The CDR3 coding sequence is TGTGCCTGGAATGCGGCGTATGAGCAGTTCTTC. It encodes CAWNAAYEQFF.

This chain joins TRBV7-7 and TRBJ2-3, with D possibly being TRBD1 (6 bases). Between the trimmed V and J ends, which lost 5 bases and 4 bases, there was a span of 19 bases. The CDR3 spans 16 residues. Germline loops: CDR1 SSHAT, CDR2 FNYEAQ (reference sequence). The CDR3 sequence: CASSKGGSAKADTQYF. The CDR3 DNA follows: TGTGCCAGCAGCAAAGGGGGAAGTGCTAAGGCAGATACGCAGTATTTT.

The V gene is TRBV19, the J gene TRBJ1-1; D perhaps matches TRBD1 (6 bases). V was clipped by 7 bases and J by 3 bases, with 15 bases between them. Per the germline V gene, CDR1 is LNHDA and CDR2 is SQIVND (reference sequence). The CDR3 covers 14 residues. DNA for the CDR3: TGTGCCAGTAAGTCGGACAGCATGGACACTGAAGCTTTCTTT. It translates to CASKSDSMDTEAFF.

The CDR3 loop is CASSLVGARGISGNTIYF. The CDR3 coding sequence is TGTGCCAGCAGCTTAGTCGGGGCGCGCGGAATATCTGGAAACACCATATATTTT. The J gene is TRBJ1-3, the V gene TRBV11-3, with D possibly being TRBD1 (5 bases). V was clipped by 1 base and J by 1 base, with 17 bases between them. CDR1 and CDR2 (germline): SGHNT, YENEEA. CDR3 size: 18 residues. Complete variable domain (other parts from reference TRBV11-3 and TRBJ1-3): EAGVVQSPRYKIIEKKQPVAFWCNPISGHNTLYWYLQNLGQGPELLIRYENEEAVDDSQLPKDRFSAERLKGVDSTLKIQPAELGDSAVYLCASSLVGARGISGNTIYFGEGSWLTVV.

This clone was recorded a few times. The chain is built from TRBV5-6 and TRBJ1-2; D gene ambiguous. The CDR3 covers 13 residues. V lost 1 base to trimming and J lost 1 base, with 5 bases between them. Germline lookup yields CDR1 SGHDT and CDR2 YYEEEE. CDR3 DNA sequence: TGTGCCAGCAGCTTGCAGGTTAACTATGGCTACACCTTC. Its protein product is CASSLQVNYGYTF.

The CDR3 coding sequence is TGTGCCAGCAGCCGGGAGCGGGGTGAGAGAGAGACCCAGTACTTC. It translates to CASSRERGERETQYF. The chain couples TRBV5-4 to TRBJ2-5, with TRBD2 matching 7 bases. Germline V CDR1 and CDR2: SGHNT, YYREEE (reference sequence). The CDR3 totals 15 residues. The ends lost 4 bases at V and 4 bases at J; junction bases unmatched: 10.

This clone was detected once. The chain links TRBV5-4 to TRBJ1-3, with D tentatively TRBD1 (6 bases). V shed 0 bases and J shed 7 bases, with 14 bases lying between them. The length of the CDR3 is 15 residues. Germline loops: CDR1 SGHNT, CDR2 YYREEE (reference sequence). CDR3 protein: CASSLGGALGNTIYF. CDR3 nucleotide sequence: TGTGCCAGCAGCTTGGGGGGGGCCCTCGGGAACACCATATATTTT. Full variable domain (missing parts from reference TRBV5-4 and TRBJ1-3): ETGVTQSPTHLIKTRGQQVTLRCSSQSGHNTVSWYQQALGQGPQFIFQYYREEENGRGNFPPRFSGLQFPNYSSELNVNALELDDSALYLCASSLGGALGNTIYFGEGSWLTVV.

The chain combines TRBV27 with TRBJ1-4; 10 positions agree with TRBD1. With V trimmed by 4 bases and J by 12 bases, 11 bases remained unmatched. The length of the CDR3 is 15 residues. Germline CDR1 is MNHEY and CDR2 is SMNVEV (reference sequence). CDR3 sequence reads: CASSSPGTGDLQLFF. The CDR3 DNA reads as TGTGCCAGCAGTTCCCCTGGGACAGGGGACCTCCAACTGTTTTTT.

This clone has just a few counts. The genes are TRBV2 and TRBJ1-2; weak D call: TRBD1 (6 bases). Looked up from germline, CDR1 is SNHLY and CDR2 is FYNNEI. V lost 7 bases, J lost 2 bases, and 8 bases lay in between. There are 12 residues in the CDR3. CDR3 coding DNA: TGTGCCAGCAAAGGACAGAACTATGGCTACACCTTC. Translating gives CASKGQNYGYTF.

This rearrangement joins TRBV27 to TRBJ1-2, with a weak D call TRBD1 (5 bases). CDR3 length: 13 amino acids. V lost 5 bases, J lost 3 bases, and 10 bases lay in between. Germline V gene data show CDR1 as MNHEY and CDR2 as SMNVEV (reference sequence). CDR3 nucleotides: TGTGCCAGCAGTGGATCGGGGGACTATGGCTACACCTTC. Translated, it gives CASSGSGDYGYTF.

J is TRBJ1-4 and V is TRBV5-6; D remains unclear. Germline CDR1 reads SGHDT; CDR2 reads YYEEEE. This CDR3 is 15 amino acids long. V lost 0 bases and J 0 bases, leaving 6 bases between the germline ends. The CDR3 nucleotides read TGTGCCAGCAGCTTGGGGACTCCAACTAATGAAAAACTGTTTTTT. Its protein product is CASSLGTPTNEKLFF. The full variable domain, its missing parts supplied by reference TRBV5-6 and TRBJ1-4, is DAGVTQSPTHLIKTRGQQVTLRCSPKSGHDTVSWYQQALGQGPQFIFQYYEEEERQRGNFPDRFSGHQFPNYSSELNVNALLLGDSALYLCASSLGTPTNEKLFFGSGTQLSVL.

The rearrangement links TRBV10-3 to TRBJ2-1; D gene ambiguous. V was trimmed by 0 bases and J by 0 bases, leaving 9 bases between them. This CDR3 region has 16 residues. The V gene's germline CDR1 is ENHRY and CDR2 SYGVKD. The CDR3 coding sequence is TGTGCCATCAGTGAGTCGTACTCTTTCTCCTACAATGAGCAGTTCTTC. It specifies CAISESYSFSYNEQFF.

This rearrangement joins TRBV4-1 to TRBJ1-4; D remains ambiguous. V dropped 0 bases and J dropped 10 bases, with 18 bases sitting between them. Germline CDR1 and CDR2: MGHRA and YSYEKL. The CDR3 totals 16 residues. The CDR3 spells CASSQDREGSLRKLFF. In nucleotides, the CDR3 is TGCGCCAGCAGCCAAGATCGTGAAGGGAGTCTTAGAAAACTGTTTTTT.

The chain couples TRBV19 to TRBJ1-1, with D possibly being TRBD1 (5 bases). There are 15 residues in the CDR3. The germline V gene encodes CDR1 LNHDA and CDR2 SQIVND (reference sequence). V dropped 7 bases and J dropped 7 bases, with 22 bases sitting between them. The CDR3 nucleotides are TGTGCCAGTACCCATCCCGCCGGGGGACGGGGTGAAGCTTTCTTT. Amino acid sequence: CASTHPAGGRGEAFF.

This chain joins TRBV5-1 and TRBJ2-7; 9 nucleotides match TRBD2. The CDR3 spans 17 residues. V shed 1 base, J shed 5 bases, and the junction held 13 bases outside the gene matches. CDR1 is SGHRS and CDR2 is YFSETQ in the germline V gene. CDR3 sequence: CASSLWGIAGERNEQYF. CDR3 sequence (DNA): TGCGCCAGCAGCTTGTGGGGTATAGCGGGAGAGCGCAACGAGCAGTACTTC. Full variable domain (outside the CDR3, taken from reference TRBV5-1 and TRBJ2-7): KAGVTQTPRYLIKTRGQQVTLSCSPISGHRSVSWYQQTPGQGLQFLFEYFSETQRNKGNFPGRFSGRQFSNSRSEMNVSTLELGDSALYLCASSLWGIAGERNEQYFGPGTRLTVT.

The gene calls are TRBV6-1 and TRBJ2-3; possible D gene TRBD1, 6 bases. The germline V gene has CDR1 MNHNS and CDR2 SASEGT. This CDR3 has 14 residues. Trimming took 2 bases from V and 4 from J, leaving 10 bases between them. CDR3 region: CASSELDSSDTQYF. The CDR3 DNA is TGTGCCAGCAGTGAATTGGACAGTTCAGATACGCAGTATTTT.